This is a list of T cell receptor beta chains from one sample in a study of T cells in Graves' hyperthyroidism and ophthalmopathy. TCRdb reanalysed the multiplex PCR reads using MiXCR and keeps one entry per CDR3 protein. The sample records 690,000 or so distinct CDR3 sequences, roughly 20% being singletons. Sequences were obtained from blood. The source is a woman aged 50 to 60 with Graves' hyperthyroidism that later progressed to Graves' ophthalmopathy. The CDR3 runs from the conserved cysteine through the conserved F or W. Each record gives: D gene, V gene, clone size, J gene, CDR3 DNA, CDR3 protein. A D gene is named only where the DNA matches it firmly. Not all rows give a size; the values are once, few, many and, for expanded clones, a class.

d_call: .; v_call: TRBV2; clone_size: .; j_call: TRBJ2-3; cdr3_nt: TGTGCCAGCAGAGCGGCCCGAGGGGGCACAGATACGCAGTATTTT; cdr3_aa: CASRAARGGTDTQYF
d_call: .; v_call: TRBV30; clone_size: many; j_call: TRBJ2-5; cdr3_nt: TGTGCCTGGAGCCCGTGGGGTCCGCAAGAGACCCAGTACTTC; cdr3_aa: CAWSPWGPQETQYF
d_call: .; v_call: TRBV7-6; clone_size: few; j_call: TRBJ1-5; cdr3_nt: TGTGCCAGCAGCTTAAATCCCCAGGGTAATCAGCCCCAGCATTTT; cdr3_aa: CASSLNPQGNQPQHF
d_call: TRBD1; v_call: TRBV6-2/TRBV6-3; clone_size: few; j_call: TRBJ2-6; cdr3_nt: TGTGCCAGCAGTTACTCCGGACAGGGTGTGACTGGGGCCAACGTCCTGACTTTC; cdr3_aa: CASSYSGQGVTGANVLTF
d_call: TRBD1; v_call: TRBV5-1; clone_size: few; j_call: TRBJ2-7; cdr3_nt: TGCGCCAGCAGCCTCCGGACAGGTTCAGCGGAGCAGTACTTC; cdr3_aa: CASSLRTGSAEQYF
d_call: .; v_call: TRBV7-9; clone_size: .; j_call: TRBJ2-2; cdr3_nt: TGTGCCAGCAGCTTAGTAGGCATTGCGAACACCGGGGAGCTGTTTTTT; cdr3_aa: CASSLVGIANTGELFF
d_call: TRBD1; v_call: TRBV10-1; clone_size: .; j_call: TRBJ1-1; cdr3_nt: TGCGCCAGCAATAGGGACAGGGGGGCTGAAGCTTTCTTT; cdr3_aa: CASNRDRGAEAFF
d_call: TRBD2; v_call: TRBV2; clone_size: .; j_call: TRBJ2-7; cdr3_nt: TGTGCCAGCAGTGCTACCGGGAGGTCCTACGAGCAGTACTTC; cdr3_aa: CASSATGRSYEQYF
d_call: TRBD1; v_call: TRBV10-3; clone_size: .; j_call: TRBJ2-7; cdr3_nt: TGTGCCATAAACCGGGACAGGGGGGACGAGCAGTACTTC; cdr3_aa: CAINRDRGDEQYF
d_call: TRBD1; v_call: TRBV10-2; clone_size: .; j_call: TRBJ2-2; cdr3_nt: TGCGCCAGCAGTGAGGGGGACAGGGGAAACACCGGGGAGCTGTTTTTT; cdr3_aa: CASSEGDRGNTGELFF
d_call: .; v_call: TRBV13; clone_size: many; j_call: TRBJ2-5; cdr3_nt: TGTGCCAGCAGCTTAGGGGGGACGTACCAAGAGACCCAGTACTTC; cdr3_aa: CASSLGGTYQETQYF
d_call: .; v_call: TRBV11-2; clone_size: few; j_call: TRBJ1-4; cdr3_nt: TGTGCCAGCAGCTCCGATGGAGGGGTGGATGAAAAACTGTTTTTT; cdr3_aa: CASSSDGGVDEKLFF
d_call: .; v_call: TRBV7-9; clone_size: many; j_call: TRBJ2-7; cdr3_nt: TGTGCCAGCAGCTTATTCGAGGGGGTCGGCTACGAGCAGTACTTC; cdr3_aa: CASSLFEGVGYEQYF
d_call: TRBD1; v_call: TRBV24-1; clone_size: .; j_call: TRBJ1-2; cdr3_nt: TGTGCCACCAGTGAAAGGGACAGGGTCTATGGCTACACCTTC; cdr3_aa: CATSERDRVYGYTF
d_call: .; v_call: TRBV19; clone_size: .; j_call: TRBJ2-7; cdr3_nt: TGTGCCAGTAGCCTAAGAACGCCAGGGGCCGAGCAGTACTTC; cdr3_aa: CASSLRTPGAEQYF
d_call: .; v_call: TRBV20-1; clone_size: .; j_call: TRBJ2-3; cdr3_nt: TGCAGTGCCCGGGACGGGCGTTCTAGCACAGATACGCAGTATTTT; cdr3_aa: CSARDGRSSTDTQYF
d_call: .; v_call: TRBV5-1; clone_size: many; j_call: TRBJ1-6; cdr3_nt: TGCGCCAGCAGCTTGGCCTCGGAAATCTCCTATAATTCACCCCTCCACTTT; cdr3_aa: CASSLASEISYNSPLHF
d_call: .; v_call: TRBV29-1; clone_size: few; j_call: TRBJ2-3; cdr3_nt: TGCAGCGTTGCAGACGGGGGACTCGCAGATACGCAGTATTTT; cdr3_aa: CSVADGGLADTQYF
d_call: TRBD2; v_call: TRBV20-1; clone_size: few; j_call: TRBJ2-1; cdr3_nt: TGCAGTGCCCCGGGAGGCGGGGGGGCCGTGCAGTTCTTC; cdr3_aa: CSAPGGGGAVQFF
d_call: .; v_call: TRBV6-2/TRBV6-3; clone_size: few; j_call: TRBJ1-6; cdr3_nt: TGTGCCAGCAGTTATCAACAACATAATTCACCCCTCCACTTT; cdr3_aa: CASSYQQHNSPLHF
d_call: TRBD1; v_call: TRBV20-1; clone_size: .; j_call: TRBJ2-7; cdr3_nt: TGCAGTGCTAGAAGGGACAGGGGAGAGTACGAGCAGTACTTC; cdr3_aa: CSARRDRGEYEQYF
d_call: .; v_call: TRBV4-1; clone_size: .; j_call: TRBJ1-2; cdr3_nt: TGCGCCAGCAGCCCATCAGGGGTCCAGGGCTATGGCTACACCTTC; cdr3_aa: CASSPSGVQGYGYTF
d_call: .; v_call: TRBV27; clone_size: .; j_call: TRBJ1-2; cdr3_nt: TGTGCCAGCAGTTCCTACAATGGACAGCTCTATGGCTACACCTTC; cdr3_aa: CASSSYNGQLYGYTF
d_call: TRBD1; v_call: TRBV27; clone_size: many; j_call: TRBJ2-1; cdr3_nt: TGTGCCAGCAGTAACCAGGACAGGGGCTTTGGCAATGAGCAGTTCTTC; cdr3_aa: CASSNQDRGFGNEQFF
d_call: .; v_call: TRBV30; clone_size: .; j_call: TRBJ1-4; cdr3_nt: TGTGCCTGGAGTGCTAGCCGTTTAGAAAAACTGTTTTTT; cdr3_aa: CAWSASRLEKLFF
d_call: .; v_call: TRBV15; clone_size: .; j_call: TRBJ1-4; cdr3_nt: TGTGCCACCAGCAGAGATAAGTCGATTCTTAATGAAAAACTGTTTTTT; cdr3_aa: CATSRDKSILNEKLFF
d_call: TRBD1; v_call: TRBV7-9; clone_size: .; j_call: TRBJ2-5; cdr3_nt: TGTGCCAGCAGCCCCGGGGACAGGGGAGAGACCCAGTACTTC; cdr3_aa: CASSPGDRGETQYF
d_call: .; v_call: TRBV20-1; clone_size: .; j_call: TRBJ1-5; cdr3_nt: TGCAGTGCTAGAGGGGGCCTTAGCAATCAGCCCCAGCATTTT; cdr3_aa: CSARGGLSNQPQHF
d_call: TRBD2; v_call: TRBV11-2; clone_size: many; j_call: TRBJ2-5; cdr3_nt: TGTGCCAGCAGCTTAGGGATTAGCGGGGACTCAGAGACCCAGTACTTC; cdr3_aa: CASSLGISGDSETQYF
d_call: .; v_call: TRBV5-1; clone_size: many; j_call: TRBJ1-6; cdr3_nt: TGCGCCAGCAGCTGGGAAGTCGGGAGAGGTAATTCACCCCTCCACTTT; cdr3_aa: CASSWEVGRGNSPLHF
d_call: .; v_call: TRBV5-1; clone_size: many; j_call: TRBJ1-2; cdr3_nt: TGCGCCAGCAGCTCAACCACAGGGCTCGACTATGGCTACACCTTC; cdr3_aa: CASSSTTGLDYGYTF
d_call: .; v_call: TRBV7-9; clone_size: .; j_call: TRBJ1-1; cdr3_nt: TGTGCCAGCAGCTCACGGCAGGCGACTGAAGCTTTCTTT; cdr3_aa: CASSSRQATEAFF
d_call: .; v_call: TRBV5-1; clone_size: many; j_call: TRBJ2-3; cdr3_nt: TGCGCCAGCAACCGGCGGGATAGCACAGATACGCAGTATTTT; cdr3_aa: CASNRRDSTDTQYF
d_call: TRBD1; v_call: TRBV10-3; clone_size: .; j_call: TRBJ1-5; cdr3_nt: TGTGCCATCAGCGCCGGGACAGGGGATCAGCCCCAGCATTTT; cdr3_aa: CAISAGTGDQPQHF
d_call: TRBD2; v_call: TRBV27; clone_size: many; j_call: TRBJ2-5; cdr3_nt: TGTGCCAGCAGTTTAGAGCACGGGGGGGAAGAGACCCAGTACTTC; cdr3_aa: CASSLEHGGEETQYF
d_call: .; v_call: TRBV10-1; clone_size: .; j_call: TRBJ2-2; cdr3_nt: TGCGCCAGCAGTGAGGACGGTTTCACCGGGGAGCTGTTTTTT; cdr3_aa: CASSEDGFTGELFF
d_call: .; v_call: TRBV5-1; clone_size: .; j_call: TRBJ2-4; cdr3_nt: TGCGCCAGCAGCTTGGACAAACCAAACATTCAGTACTTC; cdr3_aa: CASSLDKPNIQYF
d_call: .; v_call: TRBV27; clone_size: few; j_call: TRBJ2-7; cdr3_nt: TGTGCCAGCAGTTTATCAAGTGGGGAAGAGCAGTACTTC; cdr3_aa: CASSLSSGEEQYF
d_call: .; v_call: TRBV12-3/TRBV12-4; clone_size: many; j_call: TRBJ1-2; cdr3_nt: TGTGCCAGCAGCCGTCGTTGGGTACGTCAGGGAACTAACTATGGCTACACCTTC; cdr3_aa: CASSRRWVRQGTNYGYTF
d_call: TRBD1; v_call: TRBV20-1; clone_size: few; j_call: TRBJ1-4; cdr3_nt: TGCAGTGCTATACAGGGGGCTACTAATGAAAAACTGTTTTTT; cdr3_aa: CSAIQGATNEKLFF
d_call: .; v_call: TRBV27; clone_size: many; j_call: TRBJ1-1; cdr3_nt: TGTGCCAGCAGTCTCATAAACCGGATGGGGGGCCAGACTGAAGCTTTCTTT; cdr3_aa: CASSLINRMGGQTEAFF
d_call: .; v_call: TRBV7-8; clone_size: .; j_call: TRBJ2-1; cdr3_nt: TGTGCCAGCAGCTTCCACCGGGACACCCTTCGGGATGAGCAGTTCTTC; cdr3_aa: CASSFHRDTLRDEQFF
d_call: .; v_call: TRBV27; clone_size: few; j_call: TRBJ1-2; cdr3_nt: TGTGCCAGCAGTTGGCAACAGGGAAACTATGGCTACACCTTC; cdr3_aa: CASSWQQGNYGYTF
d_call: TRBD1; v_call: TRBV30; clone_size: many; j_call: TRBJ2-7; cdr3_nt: TGTGCCTGGAGCGGGGACAGGGACTACGAGCAGTACTTC; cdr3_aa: CAWSGDRDYEQYF
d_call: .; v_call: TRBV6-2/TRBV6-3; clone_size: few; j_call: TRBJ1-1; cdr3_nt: TGTGCCAGCAGGTCCCGTGGGGGGAACACTGAAGCTTTCTTT; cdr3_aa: CASRSRGGNTEAFF
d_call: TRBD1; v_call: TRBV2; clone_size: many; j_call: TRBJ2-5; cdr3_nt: TGTGCCAGCACCAGACAGGGCGAATACCAAGAGACCCAGTACTTC; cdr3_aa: CASTRQGEYQETQYF
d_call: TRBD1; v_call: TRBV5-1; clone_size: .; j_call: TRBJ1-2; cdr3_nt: TGCGCCAGCGCCTTCGCAGGGGGGCAAGGCTATGGCTACACCTTC; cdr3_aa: CASAFAGGQGYGYTF
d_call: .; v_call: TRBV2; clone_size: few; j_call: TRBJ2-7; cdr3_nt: TGTGCCAGCAGGGTCGCCCACGAGCAGTACTTC; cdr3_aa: CASRVAHEQYF
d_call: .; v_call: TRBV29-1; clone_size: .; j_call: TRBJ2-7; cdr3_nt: TGCAGCGTTGAAGCTAACTCCTACGAGCAGTACTTC; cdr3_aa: CSVEANSYEQYF
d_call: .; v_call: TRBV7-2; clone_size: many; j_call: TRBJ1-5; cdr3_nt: TGTGCCAGCAGCTTAGCTGCGGGGGCAGGCAATCAGCCCCAGCATTTT; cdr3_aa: CASSLAAGAGNQPQHF